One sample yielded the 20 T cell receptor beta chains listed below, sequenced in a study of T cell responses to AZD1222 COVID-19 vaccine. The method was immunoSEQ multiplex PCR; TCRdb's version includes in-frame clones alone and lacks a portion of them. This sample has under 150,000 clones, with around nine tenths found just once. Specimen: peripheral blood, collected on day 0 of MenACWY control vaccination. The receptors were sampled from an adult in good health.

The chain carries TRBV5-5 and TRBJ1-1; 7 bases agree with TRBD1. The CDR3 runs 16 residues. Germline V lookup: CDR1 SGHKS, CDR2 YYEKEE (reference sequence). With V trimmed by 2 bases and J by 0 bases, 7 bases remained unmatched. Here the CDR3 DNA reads TGTGCCAGCAGCTTCGGGTCGACAGGGCTGAACACTGAAGCTTTCTTT. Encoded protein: CASSFGSTGLNTEAFF. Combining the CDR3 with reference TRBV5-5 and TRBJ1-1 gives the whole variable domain DAGVTQSPTHLIKTRGQQVTLRCSPISGHKSVSWYQQVLGQGPQFIFQYYEKEERGRGNFPDRFSARQFPNYSSELNVNALLLGDSALYLCASSFGSTGLNTEAFFGQGTRLTVV.

The CDR3 reads CASSPRQVGSSGANVLTF. The CDR3 DNA reads as TGCGCCAGCAGCCCTAGACAGGTTGGAAGCTCTGGGGCCAACGTCCTGACTTTC. The rearrangement joins TRBV5-1 to TRBJ2-6; D might be TRBD1 (6 bases). Looked up from germline, CDR1 is SGHRS and CDR2 is YFSETQ. The CDR3 runs to 18 residues. Trimming cost V 4 bases and J 0 bases, with 17 bases left between them.

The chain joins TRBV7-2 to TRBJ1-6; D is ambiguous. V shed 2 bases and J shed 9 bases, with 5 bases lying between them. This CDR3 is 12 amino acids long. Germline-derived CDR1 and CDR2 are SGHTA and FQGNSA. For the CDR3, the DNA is TGTGCCAGCAGCTTACTGGGTTCACCCCTCCACTTT. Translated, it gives CASSLLGSPLHF.

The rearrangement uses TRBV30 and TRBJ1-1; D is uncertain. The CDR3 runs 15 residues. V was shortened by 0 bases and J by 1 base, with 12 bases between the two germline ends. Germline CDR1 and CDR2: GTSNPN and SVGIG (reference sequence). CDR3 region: CAWSVLQERNTEAFF. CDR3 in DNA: TGTGCCTGGAGTGTACTGCAGGAACGGAACACTGAAGCTTTCTTT. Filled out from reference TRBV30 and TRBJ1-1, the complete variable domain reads SQTIHQWPATLVQPVGSPLSLECTVEGTSNPNLYWYRQAAGRGLQLLFYSVGIGQISSEVPQNLSASRPQDRQFILSSKKLLLSDSGFYLCAWSVLQERNTEAFFGQGTRLTVV.

CDR3: CASSDTAGGYTF. The CDR3 DNA follows: TGTGCCAGCAGTGACACGGCTGGCGGCTACACCTTC. The gene calls are TRBV6-4 and TRBJ1-2, with no clear D. Deletions cut 2 bases from V and 8 bases from J, with 9 bases between. This CDR3 region has 12 residues. Germline CDR1 reads MRHNA; CDR2 reads SNTAGT.

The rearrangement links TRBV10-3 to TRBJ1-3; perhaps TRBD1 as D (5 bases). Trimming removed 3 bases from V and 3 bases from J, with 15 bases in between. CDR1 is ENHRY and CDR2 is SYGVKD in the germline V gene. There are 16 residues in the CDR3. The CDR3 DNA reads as TGTGCCATCAGTGAAATTAACGCAGGGTATGGAAACACCATATATTTT. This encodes CAISEINAGYGNTIYF.

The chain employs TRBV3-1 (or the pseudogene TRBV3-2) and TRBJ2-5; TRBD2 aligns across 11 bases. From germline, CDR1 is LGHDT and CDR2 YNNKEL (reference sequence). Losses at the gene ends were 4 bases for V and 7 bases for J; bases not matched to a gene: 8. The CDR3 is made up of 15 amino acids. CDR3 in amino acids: CASSPGLAESRTQYF. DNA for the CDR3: TGTGCCAGCAGCCCGGGACTAGCGGAGTCCCGGACCCAGTACTTC.

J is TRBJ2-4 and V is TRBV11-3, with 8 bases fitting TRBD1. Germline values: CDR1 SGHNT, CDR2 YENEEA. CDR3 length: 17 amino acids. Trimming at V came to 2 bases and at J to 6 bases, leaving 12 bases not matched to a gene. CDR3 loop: CASSLPPGQAGGNIQYF. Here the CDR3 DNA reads TGTGCCAGCAGCTTACCGCCGGGACAGGCAGGGGGAAACATTCAGTACTTC. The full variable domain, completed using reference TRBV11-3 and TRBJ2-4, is EAGVVQSPRYKIIEKKQPVAFWCNPISGHNTLYWYLQNLGQGPELLIRYENEEAVDDSQLPKDRFSAERLKGVDSTLKIQPAELGDSAVYLCASSLPPGQAGGNIQYFGAGTRLSVL.

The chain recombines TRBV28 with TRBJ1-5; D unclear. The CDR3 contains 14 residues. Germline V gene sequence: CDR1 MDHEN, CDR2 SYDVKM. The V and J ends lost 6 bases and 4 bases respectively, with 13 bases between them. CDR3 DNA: TGTGCCAGCAGCCCCTACAGAGATAATCAGCCCCAGCATTTT. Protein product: CASSPYRDNQPQHF.

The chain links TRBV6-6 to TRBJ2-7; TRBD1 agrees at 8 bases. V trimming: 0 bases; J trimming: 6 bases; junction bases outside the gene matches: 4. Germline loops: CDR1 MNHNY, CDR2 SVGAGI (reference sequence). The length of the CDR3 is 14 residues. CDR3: CASSYSGRGPEQYF. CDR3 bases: TGTGCCAGCAGTTACTCGGGCAGGGGGCCCGAGCAGTACTTC.

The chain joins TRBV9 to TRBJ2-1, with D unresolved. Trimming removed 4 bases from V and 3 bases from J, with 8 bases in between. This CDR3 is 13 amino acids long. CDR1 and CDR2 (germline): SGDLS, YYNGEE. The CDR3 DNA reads TGTGCCAGCAGCCCCCGGCTCTACAATGAGCAGTTCTTC. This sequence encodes CASSPRLYNEQFF.

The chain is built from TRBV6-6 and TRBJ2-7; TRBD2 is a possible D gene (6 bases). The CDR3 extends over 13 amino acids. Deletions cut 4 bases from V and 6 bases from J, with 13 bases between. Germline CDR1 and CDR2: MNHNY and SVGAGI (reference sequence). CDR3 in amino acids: CASSWDGRGEQYF. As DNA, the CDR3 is TGTGCCAGCAGTTGGGACGGGAGAGGCGAGCAGTACTTC.

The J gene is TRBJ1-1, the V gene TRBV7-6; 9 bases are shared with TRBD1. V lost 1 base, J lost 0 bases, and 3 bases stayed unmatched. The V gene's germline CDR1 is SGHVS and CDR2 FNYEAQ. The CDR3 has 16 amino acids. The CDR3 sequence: CASSLEGTGLNTEAFF. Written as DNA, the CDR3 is TGTGCCAGCAGCTTAGAAGGGACAGGGTTGAACACTGAAGCTTTCTTT.

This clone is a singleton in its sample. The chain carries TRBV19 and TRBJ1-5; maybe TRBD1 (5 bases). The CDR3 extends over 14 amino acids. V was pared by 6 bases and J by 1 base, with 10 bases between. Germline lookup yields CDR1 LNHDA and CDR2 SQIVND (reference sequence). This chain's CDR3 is CASRVQESNQPQHF. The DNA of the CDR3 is TGTGCCAGTAGGGTACAGGAGAGCAATCAGCCCCAGCATTTT.

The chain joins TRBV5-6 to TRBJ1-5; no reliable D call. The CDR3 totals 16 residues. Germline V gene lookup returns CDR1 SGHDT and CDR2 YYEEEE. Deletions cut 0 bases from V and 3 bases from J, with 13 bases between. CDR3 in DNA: TGTGCCAGCAGCTTGGGTAGCAAAATGGCCAATCAGCCCCAGCATTTT. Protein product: CASSLGSKMANQPQHF.

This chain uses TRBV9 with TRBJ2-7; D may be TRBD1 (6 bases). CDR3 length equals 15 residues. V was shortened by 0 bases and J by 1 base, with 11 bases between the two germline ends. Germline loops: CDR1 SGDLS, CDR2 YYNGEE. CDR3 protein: CASSVGGQTSYEQYF. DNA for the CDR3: TGTGCCAGCAGCGTAGGTGGACAGACTTCCTACGAGCAGTACTTC. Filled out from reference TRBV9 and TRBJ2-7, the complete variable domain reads DSGVTQTPKHLITATGQRVTLRCSPRSGDLSVYWYQQSLDQGLQFLIQYYNGEERAKGNILERFSAQQFPDLHSELNLSSLELGDSALYFCASSVGGQTSYEQYFGPGTRLTVT.

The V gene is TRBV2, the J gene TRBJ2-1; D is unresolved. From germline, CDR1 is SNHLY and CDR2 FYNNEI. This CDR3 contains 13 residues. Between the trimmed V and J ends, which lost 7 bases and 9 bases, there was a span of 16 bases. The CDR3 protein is CASTPSQISEQFF. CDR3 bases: TGTGCCAGCACCCCCTCGCAGATTTCTGAGCAGTTCTTC.

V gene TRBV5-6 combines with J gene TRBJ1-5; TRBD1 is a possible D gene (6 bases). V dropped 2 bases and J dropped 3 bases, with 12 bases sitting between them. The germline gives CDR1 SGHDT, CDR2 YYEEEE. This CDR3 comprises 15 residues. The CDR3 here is CASSFGGGINQPQHF. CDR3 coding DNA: TGTGCCAGCAGCTTTGGGGGCGGGATCAATCAGCCCCAGCATTTT.

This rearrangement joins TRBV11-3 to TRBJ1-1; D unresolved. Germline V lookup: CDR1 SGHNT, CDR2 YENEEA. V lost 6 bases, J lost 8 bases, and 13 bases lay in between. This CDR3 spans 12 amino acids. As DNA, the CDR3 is TGTGCCAGCAGGGGAGGTAGGGTGGAAGCTTTCTTT. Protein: CASRGGRVEAFF.

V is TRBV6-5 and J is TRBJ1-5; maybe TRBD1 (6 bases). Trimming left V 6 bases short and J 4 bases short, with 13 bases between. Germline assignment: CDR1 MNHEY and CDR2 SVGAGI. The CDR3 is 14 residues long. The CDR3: CASRQTGENQPQHF. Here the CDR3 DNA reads TGTGCCAGCAGGCAGACAGGCGAGAATCAGCCCCAGCATTTT.